This is a list of T cell receptor beta chains from one sample in a study of T-cell memory formation after mild COVID-19. TCRdb re-called the 5' RACE reads with MiXCR, one entry per CDR3 protein. The table has around 310,000 distinct CDR3 sequences, roughly an eighth seen once. Source material: PBMCs or a T cell subset sorted from them (not recorded which). These receptor sequences come from a man in his late teens or twenties who had mild COVID-19 (a few samples of this study predate the infection). Cell type and time point are not known. CDR3s include the opening cysteine and the closing phenylalanine or tryptophan. D genes are given only for firm matches. Not every row has a clone size; where given, it reads once, few, many or a size class.

>.|11|.|TRBV9|TRBJ2-1
TGTGCCAGCAGCCAGGGGTGGCAGCAGTTCTTC
CASSQGWQQFF
>.|13|.|TRBV5-1|TRBJ1-1
TGCGCCAGCAGACCCAGGGAGGACACTGAAGCTTTCTTT
CASRPREDTEAFF
>TRBD2|12|.|TRBV20-1|TRBJ2-7
TGCAGTGCCCGAGGGAGCGGGGGCGAGCAGTACTTC
CSARGSGGEQYF
>.|12|.|TRBV24-1|TRBJ2-2
TGTGCCGGAGGGCCGAACACCGGGGAGCTGTTTTTT
CAGGPNTGELFF
>.|13|.|TRBV20-1|TRBJ1-2
TGCAGTGCCCATCCAGGGATGACTTTTGGCTACACCTTC
CSAHPGMTFGYTF
>.|12|few|TRBV5-6|TRBJ1-5
TGTGCCAGCAACCCACGGGGACAGCCCCAGCATTTT
CASNPRGQPQHF
>.|14|.|TRBV5-1|TRBJ2-5
TGCGCCAGCAGCTTATCCTTAGGGGAAGAGACCCAGTACTTC
CASSLSLGEETQYF
>.|13|few|TRBV14|TRBJ2-1
TGTGCCAGCAGTCCCGACTACGCCCTGGAGCAGTTCTTC
CASSPDYALEQFF
>TRBD2|15|.|TRBV28|TRBJ2-5
TGTGCCAGCAGTTCCCTTGGCGGGGGGAAGGAGACCCAGTACTTC
CASSSLGGGKETQYF
>.|11|few|TRBV20-1|TRBJ2-7
TGCAGTGCTAGAGATACCTACGAGCAGTACTTC
CSARDTYEQYF
>TRBD2|17|many|TRBV5-1|TRBJ2-3
TGCGCCAGCAGCCGCACTAGCGGGGGCTCCAACACAGATACGCAGTATTTT
CASSRTSGGSNTDTQYF
>.|12|.|TRBV3-1|TRBJ1-6
TGTGCCAGCAGCCAAGGGCGGTCACCCCTCCACTTT
CASSQGRSPLHF
>.|13|many|TRBV20-1|TRBJ2-1
TGCAGTGCTAGCGGGGGCTGGGGGAATGAGCAGTTCTTC
CSASGGWGNEQFF
>TRBD1|15|.|TRBV5-1|TRBJ2-7
TGCGCCAGCAGCTTCCTCTCAGGGGGCACCTACGAGCAGTACTTC
CASSFLSGGTYEQYF
>.|11|.|TRBV20-1|TRBJ1-1
TGCAGTGCCAGTCAGGGGACTGAAGCTTTCTTT
CSASQGTEAFF
>.|15|few|TRBV6-6|TRBJ2-7
TGTGCCAGCAGTGACTACGGACTCGGGGTCTACGAGCAGTACTTC
CASSDYGLGVYEQYF
>.|12|few|TRBV28|TRBJ2-5
TGTGCCAGCACCGCGACAGGAGCGACCCAGTACTTC
CASTATGATQYF
>.|17|.|TRBV6-5|TRBJ1-2
TGTGCCAGCAGTTACCGTTTGGGAATCCTTTTTTCCCATGGCTACACCTTC
CASSYRLGILFSHGYTF
>TRBD1|20|.|TRBV7-2|TRBJ2-1
TGTGCCAGCAGCCCTTACGGGACAGGGGTGTATAGGGGCTCCTACAATGAGCAGTTCTTC
CASSPYGTGVYRGSYNEQFF
>.|14|.|TRBV7-2|TRBJ1-2
TGTGCCAGCAGCTTCACCCTCAGGGCCTATGGCTACACCTTC
CASSFTLRAYGYTF
>.|9|.|TRBV3-1|TRBJ2-7
TGTGCCAGCAGCCAAGACCAGTACTTC
CASSQDQYF
>TRBD2|17|few|TRBV2|TRBJ2-5
TGTGCCAGCAGTGAAGCGCCGGGGGGGGCCGGAGGAGAGACCCAGTACTTC
CASSEAPGGAGGETQYF
>TRBD2|15|few|TRBV24-1|TRBJ2-5
TGTGCCACCAGTGATTTGGTAGCGGGGAAAGAGACCCAGTACTTC
CATSDLVAGKETQYF
>.|15|.|TRBV4-1|TRBJ2-3
TGCGCCAGCAGCCAAGAGGGGTTAAGGGCAGATACGCAGTATTTT
CASSQEGLRADTQYF
>TRBD2|16|few|TRBV6-5|TRBJ2-2
TGTGCCAGCAGGGCTAGCGGGGGCCTTCCAACCGGGGAGCTGTTTTTT
CASRASGGLPTGELFF
>.|11|few|TRBV6-5|TRBJ2-3
TGTGCCAGCACTAGGGCAGATACGCAGTATTTT
CASTRADTQYF
>.|15|.|TRBV5-5|TRBJ1-5
TGTGCCAGCAGCTTGAGAGGCTACCTCAATCAGCCCCAGCATTTT
CASSLRGYLNQPQHF
>.|13|.|TRBV5-1|TRBJ1-2
TGCGCCAGCAGCGAGACAGGCTTCTATGGCTACACCTTC
CASSETGFYGYTF
>.|15|.|TRBV2|TRBJ1-1
TGTGCCAGCAGTGAAGCCGGGTTGAGGTATACTGAAGCTTTCTTT
CASSEAGLRYTEAFF
>.|14|.|TRBV7-2|TRBJ1-5
TGTGCCAGCAGCTTGGTGGGGGGGCCACAGCCCCAGCATTTT
CASSLVGGPQPQHF
>.|16|.|TRBV5-4|TRBJ2-5
TGTGCCAGCAGCTTGACCCTAAAGGGACGGCAAGAGACCCAGTACTTC
CASSLTLKGRQETQYF
>TRBD2|14|few|TRBV19|TRBJ2-3
TGTGCCAGTCAACTAGCGGGGGGGCTGGATACGCAGTATTTT
CASQLAGGLDTQYF
>TRBD2|12|.|TRBV28|TRBJ2-3
TGTGTAGTAGCGGGCGGCACAGATACGCAGTATTTT
CVVAGGTDTQYF